The 10 T cell receptor beta chains below were found in one sample sequenced in a study of cytomegalovirus exposure and HLA in healthy donors. Repertoires were generated with immunoSEQ multiplex PCR, while TCRdb's copy carries only in-frame clones and drops some. Of 250,000 to 300,000 clones detected, around 91% appear once; the ten largest clones hold more than 0.35%. Sequencing input: PBMCs. These receptors all come from a woman aged 18-29 years in good health and CMV-seronegative.

CDR3 amino acids: CASSLSGGSGYTF. DNA of the CDR3: TGTGCCAGCAGCTTATCCGGGGGGAGCGGCTACACCTTC. The V gene is TRBV7-3, the J gene TRBJ1-2; TRBD1 might be the D (5 bases). Germline-derived CDR1 and CDR2 are SGHTA and FQGTGA. V was cut by 2 bases and J by 8 bases, with 12 bases left in between. The CDR3 consists of 13 residues.

This clone was picked up one time. This chain connects TRBV5-1 to TRBJ1-6; D unclear. CDR1 is SGHRS, CDR2 YFSETQ, per germline. The V end lost 7 bases, the J end lost 10 bases, and 15 bases lay between the germline ends. The CDR3 has 13 amino acids. As DNA, the CDR3 is TGCGCCAGCCAAGCTGACGGGGTCTCACCCCTCCACTTT. It encodes CASQADGVSPLHF.

The chain joins TRBV6-6 to TRBJ1-2, with D perhaps TRBD1 (5 bases). The CDR3 has 13 residues. Germline values: CDR1 MNHNY, CDR2 SVGAGI (reference sequence). V was cut by 0 bases and J by 3 bases, with 5 bases left in between. CDR3 residues: CASSYSTDYGYTF. Here the CDR3 DNA reads TGTGCCAGCAGTTACTCGACAGACTATGGCTACACCTTC.

This chain links TRBV30 with TRBJ1-3, with D possibly matching TRBD1 (5 bases). CDR3 size: 12 residues. Between the trimmed V and J ends, which lost 5 bases and 2 bases, there was a span of 7 bases. Germline V gene data show CDR1 as GTSNPN and CDR2 as SVGIG (reference sequence). CDR3 sequence reads: CAWQGTGNTIYF. CDR3 nucleotides: TGTGCCTGGCAGGGTACTGGAAACACCATATATTTT.

This chain uses TRBV6-6 with TRBJ1-1; 7 positions agree with TRBD1. The CDR3 has 13 residues. The J segment lost 7 bases and the V segment lost 3 bases, leaving 5 bases of the junction unmatched. CDR1 MNHNY and CDR2 SVGAGI come from the germline V gene (reference sequence). The CDR3 is CASSYAGGGEAFF. Here the CDR3 DNA reads TGTGCCAGCAGTTATGCAGGGGGAGGTGAAGCTTTCTTT.

V usage is TRBV28 and J usage is TRBJ1-5, with TRBD1 matching over 7 bases. CDR1 is MDHEN and CDR2 is SYDVKM in the germline V gene. Trimming took 6 bases from V and 4 from J; bases not matched to a gene: 9. This CDR3 is 15 amino acids long. The CDR3 loop is CASSSPGQPNQPQHF. CDR3 nucleotide sequence: TGTGCCAGCAGCTCACCGGGACAGCCTAATCAGCCCCAGCATTTT.

This chain uses TRBV28 with TRBJ1-2; TRBD1 might be the D (5 bases). With 7 bases removed from V and 4 bases from J, the gap between germline ends came to 16 bases. CDR1 MDHEN and CDR2 SYDVKM come from the germline V gene. The CDR3 is made up of 14 amino acids. This chain's CDR3 is CASTRGRQLYGYTF. The CDR3 DNA sequence: TGTGCCAGCACCCGGGGGAGGCAGCTCTATGGCTACACCTTC.

This clone was picked up one time. V and J are TRBV5-8 and TRBJ2-1; 9 nucleotides agree with TRBD2. The germline gives CDR1 SGHTS, CDR2 YDEGEE. Germline trimming cut 3 bases from V and 3 bases from J; bases unmatched to any gene: 4. The CDR3 is made up of 15 amino acids. As DNA, the CDR3 is TGTGCCAGCAGCTACACTAGCGGGCTCTACAATGAGCAGTTCTTC. This encodes CASSYTSGLYNEQFF.

The sample holds one count of this clone. The chain carries TRBV28 and TRBJ1-2; unclear D gene. The length of the CDR3 is 12 residues. The germline CDR1 and CDR2 sequences are MDHEN and SYDVKM. V was shortened by 6 bases and J by 1 base, with 6 bases between the two germline ends. The CDR3 bases are TGTGCCAGCAGCCCCGGTAACTATGGCTACACCTTC. Translation: CASSPGNYGYTF.

This clone appeared a single time. The rearrangement uses TRBV4-3 and TRBJ2-2, with D perhaps matching TRBD2 (5 bases). With 2 bases removed from V and 3 bases from J, the gap between germline ends came to 16 bases. The CDR3 loop spans 17 amino acids. Germline lookup yields CDR1 LGHNA and CDR2 YSLEER. The CDR3 loop reads CASSQIDYSGDTGELFF. In DNA form, the CDR3 reads TGCGCCAGCAGCCAAATTGACTACTCCGGGGACACCGGGGAGCTGTTTTTT.